This TCR beta chain was obtained from a study of blood T cell repertoires in COVID-19. Whole-study context: The origin of the acute and convalescent COVID-19 samples was the United States, Italy and Spain. T cells, B-cell-depleted T cells, or PBMCs supplied cDNA or gDNA.

In the authors' methods: Amplification with reference gene primers provided the estimates of nucleated cell counts. Profiled with immunoSEQ multiplex PCR; TCRdb holds only in-frame clones, not every one. Clonal size and the V and J genes are those of that table, whereas D and trimming came from the DNA. The table lists approximately 130,000 clones, roughly 79% of them singletons. Trimming shortened V by 4 bases and J by 10 bases, and 14 bases separated the two germline ends. The CDR3 sequence is 14 residues long. Germline V gene lookup returns CDR1 LNHDA and CDR2 SQIVND (reference sequence). The specimen was peripheral blood. The sequence derives from a woman aged 60-70 years with active or convalescent COVID-19. The V gene is TRBV19, the J gene TRBJ1-6; possibly TRBD1 for D (6 bases). CDR3 nucleotide sequence: TGTGCCAGTAGTACATACTCAGGGGAATCACCCCTCCACTTT. Translating gives CASSTYSGESPLHF.